What follows is one T cell receptor beta chain and its context. The CDR3 is 14 residues long. Germline CDR1 MGHRA, CDR2 YSYEKL. Losses at the gene ends were 5 bases for V and 10 bases for J; bases not matched to a gene: 10. Alongside a J-beta primer mix, a sample-barcoded 5' primer served in a second PCR lasting roughly 7 to 12 cycles. MiXCR was run by TCRdb on the 5' RACE reads, yielding one entry per CDR3 protein. There are almost 1 million distinct CDR3 sequences in the sample; roughly 50% occur only once, and about 20% lies in the top ten. This specimen belongs to a study of blood T cells in healthy people across ages.

This receptor was taken from a woman aged 55-75 years in good health. The rearrangement links TRBV4-1 to TRBJ2-1; 8 nucleotides match TRBD1. Sequencing was carried out using blood. Written as DNA, the CDR3 is TGCGCCAGCAGCAAGAGCAGGGGGCGCGGGGAGCAGTTCTTC. Its protein is CASSKSRGRGEQFF.